The present T cell receptor (beta chain) was sequenced within a study of blood T cells in healthy people across ages. This clonotype was detected a few times. A J-beta primer mix and a sample-barcoded 5' primer were used in a second PCR of roughly 6 to 12 cycles. TCRdb reprocessed the 5' RACE reads with MiXCR, giving one entry per CDR3 protein. The sample comprises 1.5 million to 2 million distinct CDR3 sequences, 28% of which are singletons, and 7.7% rests with the top ten. Sequencing was done on a sample of blood. This receptor was identified in a woman in her twenties or thirties in good health.

CDR3 in amino acids: CASSKGQLGAYGYTF. CDR3 coding DNA: TGTGCCAGCAGTAAGGGACAGCTGGGCGCTTATGGCTACACCTTC. V is TRBV6-2 or TRBV6-3 and J is TRBJ1-2; 7 nucleotides match TRBD1. V dropped 5 bases and J dropped 5; count of bases not matched to a gene: 11. CDR1 and CDR2 from the germline V gene are MNHEY and SVGEGT. The CDR3 is 15 residues long.